What follows describes a single T cell receptor (beta chain). In the original analysis: Using reference gene primer amplification, nucleated cell counts were estimated. The repertoire was sequenced with immunoSEQ multiplex PCR; TCRdb's copy has only in-frame clones and lacks some. From that table come the V and J calls and clone size; the DNA was used to work out D and trimming. The repertoire holds about 81,000 clones, with about 90% as singletons. The data stem from a study of blood T cell repertoires in COVID-19. Study-level background: Sources were T cells, B-cell-depleted T cells, or PBMCs; the material itself was cDNA or gDNA.

This sequence originates from a woman aged 80 or over with acute or convalescent COVID-19. Sequenced material: peripheral blood.

CDR3 residues: CASSLAGALSQETQYF. The CDR3 nucleotides read TGTGCCAGCAGCTTAGCGGGGGCGCTCTCCCAAGAGACCCAGTACTTC. V usage is TRBV11-1 and J usage is TRBJ2-5; D may be TRBD1 (6 bases). CDR1 is SGHAT, CDR2 FQDESV, per germline (reference sequence). CDR3 size: 16 residues. V was cut by 0 bases and J by 1 base, with 12 bases left in between.